Below are 29 T cell receptor beta chains sequenced from a single sample in a study of metastatic and nonmetastatic thyroid tumors. Patients had received no treatment of any kind before thyroid surgery. MiXCR reprocessed the PCR reads for TCRdb. The sample records around 4,800 clones, approximately 28% being singletons. The sequencing sample was made of adjacent normal tissue. Source of these receptors: a female donor with papillary thyroid cancer or a benign thyroid nodule (not recorded which). Some clones in this sample may be carry-over from other donors' samples.

This chain joins TRBV27 and TRBJ2-2; D is unresolved. The CDR3 extends over 15 amino acids. V lost 3 bases to trimming and J lost 5 bases, with 13 bases between them. In germline, CDR1 is MNHEY, CDR2 SMNVEV (reference sequence). CDR3 region: CASSLGSLGTGELFF. CDR3 coding DNA: TGTGCCAGCAGTTTGGGCAGCTTAGGGACCGGGGAGCTGTTTTTT.

In this sample, this clone turned up a few times. A read error may produce the germline difference seen at one junction end. V is TRBV6-5 and J is TRBJ1-4; perhaps TRBD1 as D (5 bases). The CDR3 is 14 residues long. Germline CDR1 is MNHEY and CDR2 is SVGAGI. The CDR3 sequence is CASSYDGAKEKLFF. The CDR3 DNA reads TGTGCCAGCAGTTACGACGGGGCTAAGGAAAAACTGTTTTTT.

This clone rates as medium-sized. The genes are TRBV19 and TRBJ2-3; TRBD2 aligns across 11 bases. V dropped 8 bases and J dropped 3; count of bases not matched to a gene: 10. CDR1 is LNHDA, CDR2 SQIVND, per germline (reference sequence). This CDR3 is 16 amino acids long. The CDR3 region has the DNA TGTGCCAGTGGGCTAGCGGGAGGTACCACTACAGATACGCAGTATTTT. It is translated as CASGLAGGTTTDTQYF.

This clone has a single count. The rearrangement links TRBV11-2 to TRBJ2-7; TRBD2 matches at 10 bases. This CDR3 comprises 16 residues. The germline V gene has CDR1 SGHAT and CDR2 FQNNGV. With 5 bases clipped from V and 4 bases from J, the junction kept 11 bases outside the gene matches. The CDR3: CASSPRPLAGKYEQYF. CDR3 bases: TGTGCCAGCAGCCCTAGACCACTAGCGGGAAAATACGAGCAGTACTTC.

This clone occurred a few times. J is TRBJ1-6 and V is TRBV6-5; D uncertain. The CDR3 has 17 residues. CDR1 MNHEY and CDR2 SVGAGI come from the germline V gene. Trimming left V 0 bases short and J 0 bases short, with 9 bases between. The CDR3 loop reads CASSYSAESSYNSPLHF. Written as DNA, the CDR3 is TGTGCCAGCAGTTACTCGGCGGAGAGCTCCTATAATTCACCCCTCCACTTT.

The CDR3 DNA is TGCGCCAGCAGCCCCCGGGCAGACACAGATACGCAGTATTTT. It encodes CASSPRADTDTQYF. The chain has TRBV5-1 and TRBJ2-3, with D unresolved. V shed 4 bases and J shed 2 bases, with 11 bases lying between them. Germline V CDR1 and CDR2: SGHRS, YFSETQ. This CDR3 is built from 14 residues.

Turning to this clone: At one of its ends the junction is not consistent with the germline gene, which may arise from a read error. This sequence joins TRBV6-1 and TRBJ2-7, with 11 bases matching TRBD2. Germline V gives CDR1 MNHNS, CDR2 SASEGT. The CDR3 is made up of 15 amino acids. CDR3 nucleotides: TGTGCCAGCAGTAAAGGAGGGACTAGCGGCTTGGAGCTGTACTTC. It specifies CASSKGGTSGLELYF.

About this clone itself: The conserved final phenylalanine or tryptophan is absent from the CDR3, which likely points to a read error. CDR3 region: CASSVGRGPHGYTS. The CDR3 region has the DNA TGTGCCAGCAGTGTTGGCAGGGGGCCGCATGGCTACACCTCC. The J gene is TRBJ1-2, the V gene TRBV2; 8 bases match TRBD1. The germline CDR1 and CDR2 sequences are SNHLY and FYNNEI. CDR3 size: 14 residues. V dropped 4 bases and J dropped 6; count of bases not matched to a gene: 7.

There are a few counts of this clone. The rearrangement links TRBV7-3 to TRBJ2-3; 7 bases are shared with TRBD2. This CDR3 is 17 amino acids long. Germline values: CDR1 SGHTA, CDR2 FQGTGA. V gave up 1 base and J gave up 4 bases; unmatched junction bases: 11. CDR3 DNA: TGTGCCAGCAGCTTAATGTGGGGGAGGGCCGGGGCAGATACGCAGTATTTT. It codes for CASSLMWGRAGADTQYF.

This clone was seen once. The rearrangement links TRBV11-2 to TRBJ1-1, with unresolved D. V dropped 6 bases and J dropped 5 bases, with 16 bases sitting between them. The germline V gene encodes CDR1 SGHAT and CDR2 FQNNGV. This CDR3 comprises 14 residues. CDR3: CASRPHTERTEAFF. For the CDR3, the DNA is TGTGCCAGCAGACCACACACAGAGAGGACTGAAGCTTTCTTT.

The J gene is TRBJ1-2, the V gene TRBV3-1, with a possible D match to TRBD1 (5 bases). Germline-derived CDR1 and CDR2 are LGHDT and YNNKEL (reference sequence). Trimming shortened V by 0 bases and J by 7 bases, and 6 bases separated the two germline ends. This CDR3 is 12 amino acids long. Here the CDR3 DNA reads TGTGCCAGCAGCCAAGACAGGGCTGGCTACACCTTC. It translates to CASSQDRAGYTF.

The CDR3 DNA reads TGTGCCAGCAGTTTATTCAGGGGCGGGGAAGCTTTCTTT. Translated: CASSLFRGGEAFF. The gene calls are TRBV27 and TRBJ1-1; a weak D match, TRBD1 (6 bases). Per the germline V gene, CDR1 is MNHEY and CDR2 is SMNVEV (reference sequence). CDR3 length: 13 amino acids. V lost 1 base to trimming and J lost 8 bases, with 11 bases between them.

A few counts support this clone. The chain carries TRBV28 and TRBJ2-7; D possibly corresponds to TRBD1 (5 bases). Germline assignment: CDR1 MDHEN and CDR2 SYDVKM. Deletions cut 7 bases from V and 0 bases from J, with 13 bases between. The CDR3 loop spans 14 amino acids. This CDR3 is CASIPGSSSYEQYF. CDR3 bases: TGTGCCAGCATACCAGGGTCCTCCTCCTACGAGCAGTACTTC.

This chain connects TRBV24-1 to TRBJ2-7; the D gene is possibly TRBD2 (5 bases). The CDR3 runs 14 residues. Germline-derived CDR1 and CDR2 are KGHDR and SFDVKD. Trimming removed 3 bases at V and 0 bases at J, with 8 bases between. The CDR3 DNA is TGTGCCACCAGTGATAGCGGTAGCTCCTACGAGCAGTACTTC. As protein: CATSDSGSSYEQYF.

Only a few counts were recorded for this clone. The genes are TRBV7-8 and TRBJ1-1, with 9 bases that match TRBD1. V gave up 4 bases and J gave up 10 bases; unmatched junction bases: 7. The CDR3 loop spans 13 amino acids. Germline CDR1 reads SGHVS; CDR2 reads FQNEAQ. CDR3 nucleotide sequence: TGTGCCAGCAGCTCCGGAACAGGGGGCTCAGCTTTCTTT. It encodes CASSSGTGGSAFF.

The chain joins TRBV7-2 to TRBJ2-7; unclear D gene. V was trimmed by 5 bases and J by 6 bases, leaving 14 bases between them. This CDR3 is 13 amino acids long. Germline CDR1 reads SGHTA; CDR2 reads FQGNSA. In DNA form, the CDR3 reads TGTGCCAGCAGCCCCCGCAGGTCCCTCGAGCAGTACTTC. This sequence encodes CASSPRRSLEQYF.

This clone was recorded a few times. Compared with germline, one end of the junction differs, possibly owing to a read error. V gene TRBV28 combines with J gene TRBJ1-6; D perhaps matches TRBD1 (5 bases). This CDR3 comprises 13 residues. Per germline, CDR1 MDHEN and CDR2 SYDVKM. The CDR3: CAGSREGNSPLHF. CDR3 nucleotides: TGTGCCGGCTCCCGGGAGGGGAATTCACCACTCCACTTT.

The table lists this clone with a few counts. V and J are TRBV28 and TRBJ1-4, with 9 bases identical to TRBD1. Germline lookup yields CDR1 MDHEN and CDR2 SYDVKM. The CDR3 has 17 residues. V was pared by 5 bases and J by 0 bases, with 7 bases of the junction left unmatched. The CDR3 DNA reads TGTGCCAGCAGTGCAGGACAGGGGTTATCAACTAATGAAAAACTGTTTTTT. It yields the protein CASSAGQGLSTNEKLFF.

This clone ranks as medium-sized (0.01 to 0.1%). V is TRBV19 and J is TRBJ1-5, with D tentatively TRBD1 (6 bases). The CDR3 contains 15 residues. Trimming pared 2 bases from V and 2 bases from J, leaving 10 bases between. Germline CDR1 and CDR2: LNHDA and SQIVND (reference sequence). CDR3 amino acids: CASSITPGGNQPQHF. CDR3 nucleotide sequence: TGTGCCAGTAGTATAACCCCAGGGGGCAATCAGCCCCAGCATTTT.

This clone is classed as medium-sized. The CDR3 sequence: CSARDLDRENTQYF. The CDR3 DNA reads as TGCAGTGCTAGAGATCTGGACAGGGAAAATACGCAGTATTTT. The rearrangement joins TRBV20-1 to TRBJ2-3, with TRBD1 matching over 8 bases. Germline V gives CDR1 DFQATT, CDR2 SNEGSKA (reference sequence). Trimming removed 0 bases from V and 7 bases from J; junction bases left unmatched: 6. The length of the CDR3 is 14 residues.

This clone is labeled as medium-sized (0.01 to 0.1%). Being one base from a much bigger clone, this may be a read error. Other DNA sequences in this sample translate to the same CDR3. The gene calls are TRBV6-2 or TRBV6-3 and TRBJ2-1; 9 bases are shared with TRBD2. The CDR3 has 16 residues. V gave up 2 bases and J gave up 4 bases; unmatched junction bases: 6. CDR1 is MNHEY, CDR2 SVGEGT, per germline. The CDR3 sequence is CASSYGLAGPYNEQFF. Here the CDR3 DNA reads TGTGCCAGCAGTTACGGGCTAGCGGGACCATACAATGAGCAGTTCTTC.

V and J are TRBV7-3 and TRBJ2-2; 7 nucleotides match TRBD2. J lost 11 bases, V lost 3 bases, and 12 bases had no gene match. This CDR3 is 15 amino acids long. The germline CDR1 and CDR2 sequences are SGHTA and FQGTGA. This CDR3 reads CASSFCGGGVGELFF. CDR3 DNA sequence: TGTGCCAGCAGCTTCTGTGGGGGGGGAGTCGGTGAGCTGTTTTTT.

This clone is medium-sized by share. This chain joins TRBV29-1 and TRBJ2-1; D ambiguous. The CDR3 consists of 12 residues. Germline CDR1 is SQVTM and CDR2 is ANQGSEA. V dropped 0 bases and J dropped 10 bases, with 10 bases sitting between them. The CDR3 loop reads CSVEEKGREQFF. Written as DNA, the CDR3 is TGCAGCGTTGAAGAGAAAGGAAGGGAGCAGTTCTTC.

The chain has TRBV19 and TRBJ2-1; D gene unclear. V lost 6 bases to trimming and J lost 0 bases, with 15 bases between them. Germline V gene lookup returns CDR1 LNHDA and CDR2 SQIVND (reference sequence). The CDR3 extends over 16 amino acids. This CDR3 reads CASSPFPLCSYNEQFF. CDR3 nucleotides: TGTGCCAGTAGCCCCTTCCCACTGTGCTCCTACAATGAGCAGTTCTTC. Looking up the rest from reference TRBV19 and TRBJ2-1 gives the full variable domain: DGGITQSPKYLFRKEGQNVTLSCEQNLNHDAMYWYRQDPGQGLRLIYYSQIVNDFQKGDIAEGYSVSREKKESFPLTVTSAQKNPTAFYLCASSPFPLCSYNEQFFGPGTRLTVL.

The rearrangement links TRBV5-1 to TRBJ1-2; D may be TRBD1 (5 bases). From germline, CDR1 is SGHRS and CDR2 YFSETQ. This CDR3 region has 15 residues. V shed 0 bases and J shed 2 bases, with 11 bases lying between them. CDR3 in amino acids: CASSLAAGRNYGYTF. The CDR3 DNA reads TGCGCCAGCAGCTTGGCTGCAGGGAGGAACTATGGCTACACCTTC.

There are a few counts of this clone. The J gene is TRBJ1-1, the V gene TRBV6-1; TRBD1 agrees at 8 bases. From germline, CDR1 is MNHNS and CDR2 SASEGT. This CDR3 is built from 15 residues. With V trimmed by 6 bases and J by 1 base, 7 bases remained unmatched. CDR3 amino acids: CASSKIQGGNTEAFF. CDR3 nucleotides: TGTGCCAGCAGCAAGATACAGGGGGGGAACACTGAAGCTTTCTTT.

By share of the sample, this clone is large (0.1 to 1%). The chain carries TRBV24-1 and TRBJ1-1; D remains ambiguous. Trimming shortened V by 3 bases and J by 9 bases, and 7 bases separated the two germline ends. Germline CDR1 and CDR2: KGHDR and SFDVKD. CDR3 length: 11 amino acids. CDR3 nucleotide sequence: TGTGCCACCAGTGATGGGCTAAAAGCTTTCTTT. This sequence encodes CATSDGLKAFF.

Within the sample, this clone is large. This sequence joins TRBV27 and TRBJ2-1; 9 bases agree with TRBD2. V shed 3 bases and J 7 bases; nucleotides not matched to a gene: 7. CDR1 is MNHEY, CDR2 SMNVEV, per germline (reference sequence). The CDR3 runs 15 residues. The CDR3 here is CASSFGNSGSNEQFF. DNA for the CDR3: TGTGCCAGCAGTTTCGGAAATAGCGGGAGTAATGAGCAGTTCTTC.

This clone has ten or more counts. This could be a read error, since a much larger clone is one nucleotide away. The gene calls are TRBV5-6 and TRBJ2-2; 8 bases line up with TRBD1. Germline values: CDR1 SGHDT, CDR2 YYEEEE. The CDR3 runs 15 residues. The CDR3 DNA is TGTGCCAGCAGCGTACCGGGACAGGATACCGGGGAGCCGTTTTTT. Its translation is CASSVPGQDTGEPFF.